The 11 T cell receptor beta chains below come from one sample, sequenced in a study of identical twins. TCRdb itself ran the 5' RACE reads through MiXCR, one entry per CDR3 protein. The sample lists approximately 620,000 distinct CDR3 sequences; more than 6.5% were seen once. The same specimen was also included in a second study, on yellow fever vaccine responses in identical twins.

The material sequenced was PBMCs. The receptors were sampled from a young woman in good health.

This clonotype was counted only a few times. The V gene is TRBV5-1, the J gene TRBJ1-6, with 10 bases identical to TRBD1. Trimming removed 4 bases from V and 6 bases from J; junction bases left unmatched: 13. Per the germline V gene, CDR1 is SGHRS and CDR2 is YFSETQ. The CDR3 sequence is 18 residues long. In DNA form, the CDR3 reads TGCGCCAGCAGCCAGGGACAGGGGACCGCGGTTCGTAATTCACCCCTCCACTTT. Its translation: CASSQGQGTAVRNSPLHF. Using reference TRBV5-1 and TRBJ1-6 for the parts outside the CDR3, the full variable domain is KAGVTQTPRYLIKTRGQQVTLSCSPISGHRSVSWYQQTPGQGLQFLFEYFSETQRNKGNFPGRFSGRQFSNSRSEMNVSTLELGDSALYLCASSQGQGTAVRNSPLHFGNGTRLTVT.

V usage is TRBV2 and J usage is TRBJ1-1; possible D gene TRBD1, 6 bases. This CDR3 is 16 amino acids long. Trimming took 7 bases from V and 5 from J, leaving 23 bases between them. Germline V CDR1 and CDR2: SNHLY, FYNNEI. CDR3 protein: CASNEYPIQGYTEAFF. The CDR3 DNA reads TGTGCCAGCAACGAGTACCCCATACAGGGTTATACTGAAGCTTTCTTT.

V and J are TRBV20-1 and TRBJ2-7; the match to TRBD2 covers 7 bases. Germline lookup yields CDR1 DFQATT and CDR2 SNEGSKA (reference sequence). The ends lost 5 bases at V and 0 bases at J; junction bases unmatched: 7. The CDR3 consists of 14 residues. As DNA, the CDR3 is TGCAGTGCTGAAGCGGGGCTCAGCTCCTACGAGCAGTACTTC. This codes for CSAEAGLSSYEQYF.

This clonotype was counted ten times or more. The chain recombines TRBV7-9 with TRBJ1-1; 7 positions match TRBD1. Germline trimming cut 1 base from V and 1 base from J; bases unmatched to any gene: 3. Per the germline V gene, CDR1 is SEHNR and CDR2 is FQNEAQ (reference sequence). CDR3 size: 15 residues. The CDR3 loop is CASSLGTGTNTEAFF. The CDR3 bases are TGTGCCAGCAGCTTAGGGACAGGAACGAACACTGAAGCTTTCTTT.

This clonotype has ten or more counts. The genes are TRBV7-9 and TRBJ2-7, with a tentative D call TRBD1 (6 bases). V lost 6 bases, J lost 0 bases, and 9 bases lay in between. Germline V CDR1 and CDR2: SEHNR, FQNEAQ (reference sequence). The CDR3 spans 13 residues. CDR3 in amino acids: CASSAQGSYEQYF. CDR3 coding DNA: TGTGCCAGCAGTGCACAGGGCTCCTACGAGCAGTACTTC.

This clonotype turned up a few times. The CDR3 nucleotides are TGTGCCAGCAGTTACTTAATTGGGGGAGGGCAGCCCCAGCATTTT. It translates to CASSYLIGGGQPQHF. The V gene is TRBV6-5, the J gene TRBJ1-5, with a weak D call TRBD1 (5 bases). The germline gives CDR1 MNHEY, CDR2 SVGAGI. Trimming took 1 base from V and 7 from J, leaving 14 bases between them. This CDR3 comprises 15 residues.

J is TRBJ2-1 and V is TRBV2; 11 bases map to TRBD2. Per the germline V gene, CDR1 is SNHLY and CDR2 is FYNNEI. V trimming: 8 bases; J trimming: 2 bases; junction bases outside the gene matches: 14. The CDR3 is made up of 18 amino acids. The CDR3 nucleotides are TGTGCCAGCCTCGGACTAGCGGGCCAGAACTCGCCCTACAATGAGCAGTTCTTC. Translation: CASLGLAGQNSPYNEQFF. Full variable domain (rest looked up from reference TRBV2 and TRBJ2-1): EPEVTQTPSHQVTQMGQEVILRCVPISNHLYFYWYRQILGQKVEFLVSFYNNEISEKSEIFDDQFSVERPDGSNFTLKIRSTKLEDSAMYFCASLGLAGQNSPYNEQFFGPGTRLTVL.

This clonotype showed up just once. The CDR3 protein is CASSQHNEQYF. CDR3 DNA: TGTGCCAGCAGTCAACACAACGAGCAGTACTTC. This chain joins TRBV6-2 or TRBV6-3 and TRBJ2-7; D gene uncertain. The germline V gene has CDR1 MNHEY and CDR2 SVGEGT. The CDR3 extends over 11 amino acids. The V end was cut by 5 bases, the J end by 5 bases, with 7 bases between.

A few counts support this clonotype. The CDR3 loop is CASSPETGNNSPLHF. CDR3 bases: TGTGCCAGCAGCCCTGAGACGGGGAATAATTCACCCCTCCACTTT. V gene TRBV2 combines with J gene TRBJ1-6; D remains unclear. The germline gives CDR1 SNHLY, CDR2 FYNNEI. V lost 6 bases to trimming and J lost 5 bases, with 14 bases between them. The CDR3 has 15 amino acids.

This clonotype was seen at least ten times. The junction and the germline gene differ at one end; a read error may be behind it. This chain connects TRBV10-3 to TRBJ2-2; maybe TRBD1 (6 bases). The CDR3 length is 15 residues. The germline V gene has CDR1 ENHRY and CDR2 SYGVKD. The CDR3 nucleotides are TGTGCCGTCAGGGGCCCCGCAGCGAACACCGGGGAGCTGTTTTTT. Protein product: CAVRGPAANTGELFF.

This clonotype was found many times. The rearrangement links TRBV9 to TRBJ1-2, with D perhaps TRBD1 (6 bases). Germline CDR1 SGDLS, CDR2 YYNGEE. Trimming took off 0 bases at V and 4 bases at J, with 13 bases between the two ends. This CDR3 contains 15 residues. For the CDR3, the DNA is TGTGCCAGCAGCGTAGTCCCGGACAGCCTCTATGGCTACACCTTC. Translated: CASSVVPDSLYGYTF.